The next 29 T cell receptor beta chains were all read from a single sample in a study of naive and memory T cell subsets. Both TRBC1 and TRBC2 were covered by a beta constant-region primer of two equimolar oligonucleotides. Four rounds of PCR amplified the ligated cDNA using nested alpha and beta constant-region primers plus SP2. TCRdb processed the UMI-ligation and nested PCR reads anew with MiXCR; each CDR3 protein has one entry. The sample shows tens of thousands of distinct CDR3 sequences, over 9% of them seen only once. The antigens for these receptors are not known. Study-wide points: A few larger clonotypes appeared in naive repertoires, especially CD8, possibly memory cells re-expressing CD45RA.

Sequenced sample: naive CD4+ T cells from blood. The source of these receptors is a human donor in good health.

The table lists this clonotype with many counts. The chain links TRBV7-2 to TRBJ2-3; TRBD2 might be the D (6 bases). The CDR3 loop spans 13 amino acids. Germline V lookup: CDR1 SGHTA, CDR2 FQGNSA. Trimming cost V 1 base and J 6 bases, with 8 bases left between them. The CDR3 nucleotides read TGTGCCAGCAGCTTAGTCCTAGCGGATACGCAGTATTTT. Protein: CASSLVLADTQYF.

The CDR3 spells CSLGLSGRTDTQYF. CDR3 coding DNA: TGCAGCCTAGGACTAAGCGGGCGCACAGATACGCAGTATTTT. The chain recombines TRBV29-1 with TRBJ2-3, with a tentative D call TRBD2 (6 bases). V gave up 8 bases and J gave up 1 base, with 16 bases separating them. The CDR3 covers 14 residues. Germline V gives CDR1 SQVTM, CDR2 ANQGSEA.

This clonotype came up a few times. The chain has TRBV5-6 and TRBJ2-7; D may be TRBD1 (6 bases). Germline values: CDR1 SGHDT, CDR2 YYEEEE. The CDR3 runs 13 residues. The V end was cut by 4 bases, the J end by 6 bases, with 14 bases between. This CDR3 reads CASSHRERIEQYF. For the CDR3, the DNA is TGTGCCAGCAGCCACAGGGAGCGGATCGAGCAGTACTTC. The full variable domain, completed using reference TRBV5-6 and TRBJ2-7, is DAGVTQSPTHLIKTRGQQVTLRCSPKSGHDTVSWYQQALGQGPQFIFQYYEEEERQRGNFPDRFSGHQFPNYSSELNVNALLLGDSALYLCASSHRERIEQYFGPGTRLTVT.

A few counts support this clonotype. This chain joins TRBV15 and TRBJ2-2, with TRBD2 identical over 16 bases. There are 20 residues in the CDR3. The junction had 10 bases not matched to a gene; V was cut back by 2 bases and J by 4 bases. Germline CDR1 and CDR2: LNHNV and YYDKDF (reference sequence). The CDR3 DNA follows: TGTGCCACCAGCAGATCTACGGGACTAGCGGGGGGGCGGATCACCGGGGAGCTGTTTTTT. Amino acid sequence: CATSRSTGLAGGRITGELFF.

This clonotype was counted only a few times. The chain recombines TRBV2 with TRBJ1-3; D gene uncertain. The CDR3 extends over 15 amino acids. V lost 4 bases to trimming and J lost 0 bases, with 10 bases between them. Per germline, CDR1 SNHLY and CDR2 FYNNEI. The CDR3 nucleotides read TGTGCCAGCAGTGTTGAACTGAACTCTGGAAACACCATATATTTT. It codes for CASSVELNSGNTIYF. Full variable domain (outside the CDR3, taken from reference TRBV2 and TRBJ1-3): EPEVTQTPSHQVTQMGQEVILRCVPISNHLYFYWYRQILGQKVEFLVSFYNNEISEKSEIFDDQFSVERPDGSNFTLKIRSTKLEDSAMYFCASSVELNSGNTIYFGEGSWLTVV.

Ten or more counts support this clonotype. Lacking the conserved final phenylalanine or tryptophan, this CDR3 likely reflects a read error. Because the CDR3's place on the DNA is in doubt, the DNA is left out and the CDR3 is given as listed by TCRdb. V usage is TRBV20-1 and J usage is TRBJ2-3; no check of the table's D call, TRBD2, against the DNA was made. Termini included, the CDR3 measures 12 amino acids. Germline CDR1 is DFQATT and CDR2 is SNEGSKA (reference sequence). The CDR3: CSARDRYSGGSA.

This clonotype occurred many times. The rearrangement joins TRBV19 to TRBJ1-5, with a tentative D call TRBD1 (6 bases). This CDR3 contains 17 residues. Germline V gene lookup returns CDR1 LNHDA and CDR2 SQIVND (reference sequence). The ends were cut back, 5 bases at V and 0 bases at J, with 17 bases in the middle. The CDR3 region has the DNA TGTGCCAGTAGTGGGGGGGGACATTCCCATAGCAATCAGCCCCAGCATTTT. This codes for CASSGGGHSHSNQPQHF.

This clonotype was detected many times. The chain is built from TRBV9 and TRBJ1-2, with D possibly being TRBD1 (6 bases). Germline CDR1 SGDLS, CDR2 YYNGEE. The CDR3 is 15 amino acids. The ends were cut back, 1 base at V and 0 bases at J, with 10 bases in the middle. CDR3 nucleotide sequence: TGTGCCAGCAGCGTAACGCCAGGGGCTAACTATGGCTACACCTTC. Protein sequence: CASSVTPGANYGYTF.

The rearrangement joins TRBV6-6 to TRBJ2-7; possibly TRBD1 for D (6 bases). Trimming pared 7 bases from V and 5 bases from J, leaving 24 bases between. Looked up from germline, CDR1 is MNHNY and CDR2 is SVGAGI (reference sequence). CDR3 size: 16 residues. The CDR3 coding sequence is TGTGCCAGCACCGTAAAAACAGGGTTAGGTATCCACGAGCAGTACTTC. It specifies CASTVKTGLGIHEQYF.

The table lists this clonotype with a count of one. An end of the junction differs from the germline gene, which may be a read error. The CDR3 DNA reads TGTACCAGCAGCTTAGTGTCCCGTAATGAAAAACTGTTTTTT. It specifies CTSSLVSRNEKLFF. The chain combines TRBV7-4 with TRBJ1-4; D remains ambiguous. CDR3 size: 14 residues. Germline V lookup: CDR1 SGHVT, CDR2 SQSDAQ.

The chain has TRBV20-1 and TRBJ2-7, with 9 bases aligning to TRBD2. CDR3 length: 13 residues. The junction had 2 bases not matched to a gene; V was cut back by 3 bases and J by 2 bases. The germline CDR1 and CDR2 sequences are DFQATT and SNEGSKA (reference sequence). The CDR3 loop reads CSASIAGAYEQYF. The CDR3 DNA reads as TGCAGTGCTAGTATAGCGGGAGCCTACGAGCAGTACTTC.

The sample holds many counts of this clonotype. The chain uses TRBV4-3 and TRBJ2-3; D is unclear. The V end lost 2 bases, the J end lost 5 bases, and 20 bases lay between the germline ends. The germline V gene encodes CDR1 LGHNA and CDR2 YSLEER. The CDR3 loop spans 17 amino acids. The CDR3, as DNA: TGCGCCAGCAGCCAACGATTGCTTAGGCGGCGTGGAGATACGCAGTATTTT. This encodes CASSQRLLRRRGDTQYF.

The V gene is TRBV29-1, the J gene TRBJ1-2; 8 nucleotides agree with TRBD1. CDR3 length equals 11 residues. Germline V gene sequence: CDR1 SQVTM, CDR2 ANQGSEA. CDR3 in DNA: TGCACCGATCGACAGGGGAATGGCTACACCTTC. Its translation is CTDRQGNGYTF.

In its sample, this clonotype was seen a few times. This sequence joins TRBV6-2 or TRBV6-3 and TRBJ2-3; D might be TRBD2 (5 bases). Between the trimmed V and J ends, which lost 9 bases and 2 bases, there was a span of 12 bases. The length of the CDR3 is 13 residues. The germline gives CDR1 MNHEY, CDR2 SVGEGT. The CDR3 spells CARGGAATDTQYF. Written as DNA, the CDR3 is TGTGCCAGAGGCGGAGCGGCCACAGATACGCAGTATTTT.

This clonotype was observed a few times. The V call is TRBV15, the J call TRBJ1-6; D is unclear. The CDR3 has 14 amino acids. Germline-derived CDR1 and CDR2 are LNHNV and YYDKDF (reference sequence). V lost 5 bases to trimming and J lost 10 bases, with 15 bases between them. CDR3 nucleotide sequence: TGTGCCACCAGCGCTCAACTAAGTCAATCACCCCTCCACTTT. This sequence encodes CATSAQLSQSPLHF.

This clonotype has just a few counts. This rearrangement joins TRBV28 to TRBJ2-7, with a possible D match to TRBD1 (5 bases). Trimming removed 6 bases at V and 1 base at J, with 22 bases between. This CDR3 is built from 17 residues. Germline CDR1 MDHEN, CDR2 SYDVKM. As DNA, the CDR3 is TGTGCCAGCAGCAATACCCCCCGGACATTCCGATCCTACGAGCAGTACTTC. It specifies CASSNTPRTFRSYEQYF.

The V and J genes are TRBV5-1 and TRBJ1-3; TRBD1 aligns across 7 bases. This CDR3 contains 16 residues. CDR1 SGHRS and CDR2 YFSETQ come from the germline V gene. After removal of 3 bases from V and 0 bases from J, the junction contained 6 bases not matched to a gene. As DNA, the CDR3 is TGCGCCAGCAGCTCCGGGACAGCCAGCTCTGGAAACACCATATATTTT. Protein product: CASSSGTASSGNTIYF.

The V call is TRBV18, the J call TRBJ2-7; D call uncertain. Germline CDR1 reads KGHSH; CDR2 reads LQKENI. There are 16 residues in the CDR3. Trimming took 6 bases from V and 6 from J, leaving 24 bases between them. CDR3 in DNA: TGTGCCAGCTCGCAAGTCGGAGAGCCAAAAGCCACCGAGCAGTACTTC. Translating gives CASSQVGEPKATEQYF.

The genes are TRBV18 and TRBJ2-3; D is unclear. In germline, CDR1 is KGHSH, CDR2 LQKENI. V dropped 5 bases and J dropped 3 bases, with 12 bases sitting between them. CDR3 size: 14 residues. The CDR3 spells CASSVPPGTDTQYF. The CDR3 region has the DNA TGTGCCAGCTCAGTACCCCCTGGTACAGATACGCAGTATTTT. Full variable domain (remainder filled in from reference TRBV18 and TRBJ2-3): NAGVMQNPRHLVRRRGQEARLRCSPMKGHSHVYWYRQLPEEGLKFMVYLQKENIIDESGMPKERFSAEFPKEGPSILRIQQVVRGDSAAYFCASSVPPGTDTQYFGPGTRLTVL.

In its sample, this clonotype was seen a few times. V gene TRBV28 combines with J gene TRBJ1-6; D perhaps matches TRBD1 (6 bases). Per the germline V gene, CDR1 is MDHEN and CDR2 is SYDVKM. V lost 2 bases and J 2 bases, leaving 13 bases between the germline ends. The CDR3 extends over 17 amino acids. The CDR3 region has the DNA TGTGCCAGCAGTTTACTCCCCGGGGGCGCCTATAATTCACCCCTCCACTTT. It encodes CASSLLPGGAYNSPLHF.

This clonotype appeared a few times. The CDR3, as DNA: TGTGCCATCAGCCAGCTCTCCTACGAGCAGTACTTC. This codes for CAISQLSYEQYF. V usage is TRBV10-3 and J usage is TRBJ2-7; D is undetermined. V was cut by 6 bases and J by 0 bases, with 6 bases left in between. The CDR3 length is 12 residues. Germline assignment: CDR1 ENHRY and CDR2 SYGVKD.

In this sample, this clonotype turned up a few times. The chain is built from TRBV5-1 and TRBJ2-7; D is perhaps TRBD1 (5 bases). From germline, CDR1 is SGHRS and CDR2 YFSETQ. The CDR3 length is 13 residues. V lost 3 bases and J 2 bases, leaving 9 bases between the germline ends. CDR3 nucleotides: TGCGCCAGCAGCTCCAGGGCGCCCTACGAGCAGTACTTC. Its protein product is CASSSRAPYEQYF.

This clonotype was counted a few times. The chain has TRBV4-2 and TRBJ2-7; D is possibly TRBD2 (5 bases). This CDR3 has 14 amino acids. V was trimmed by 0 bases and J by 3 bases, leaving 9 bases between them. Per germline, CDR1 LGHNA and CDR2 YNFKEQ. The CDR3 DNA reads as TGTGCCAGCAGCCAAGATTCCGGGATCTACGAGCAGTACTTC. Protein product: CASSQDSGIYEQYF.

This clonotype was observed at least ten times. The CDR3 spells CASSGTSADTQYF. The CDR3 coding sequence is TGTGCCAGCAGCGGGACTAGCGCAGATACGCAGTATTTT. The chain uses TRBV5-4 and TRBJ2-3; 10 nucleotides align to TRBD2. The CDR3 consists of 13 residues. Germline lookup yields CDR1 SGHNT and CDR2 YYREEE (reference sequence). The V and J ends lost 4 bases and 4 bases, in that order; junction bases with no gene match: 0.

As for this clonotype: Likely a read error: the CDR3 ends without its conserved phenylalanine or tryptophan. The genes are TRBV24-1 and TRBJ2-7; D uncertain. Looked up from germline, CDR1 is KGHDR and CDR2 is SFDVKD. This CDR3 region has 13 residues. The CDR3 DNA is TGTGACACCCCTAGTGCGAGCTCCTACGAGCAGTACTTA. The encoded protein is CDTPSASSYEQYL.

The gene calls are TRBV20-1 and TRBJ1-6; tentatively, D is TRBD1 (5 bases). V was clipped by 8 bases and J by 6 bases, with 20 bases between them. The CDR3 covers 15 residues. Per germline, CDR1 DFQATT and CDR2 SNEGSKA (reference sequence). CDR3 DNA: TGCAGTATCAGCGAGACAGAACCCCTTAATTCACCCCTCCACTTT. The encoded protein is CSISETEPLNSPLHF.

As concerns this clonotype: This may stem from a read error, because a much larger clone lies one nucleotide away. The chain links TRBV20-1 to TRBJ2-2, with TRBD2 as a possible D gene (6 bases). The CDR3 length is 15 residues. In germline, CDR1 is DFQATT, CDR2 SNEGSKA (reference sequence). V gave up 6 bases and J gave up 2 bases, with 16 bases separating them. The CDR3 DNA reads TGCAGTGCCACCGACGGGGGAGCCAACACCGGGGAGCTGTTTTTT. Its protein is CSATDGGANTGELFF.

The rearrangement joins TRBV20-1 to TRBJ1-2; D ambiguous. V was shortened by 1 base and J by 2 bases, with 5 bases between the two germline ends. CDR3 size: 12 residues. The germline V gene encodes CDR1 DFQATT and CDR2 SNEGSKA (reference sequence). The CDR3: CSARVQNYGYTF. The CDR3 bases are TGCAGTGCTAGAGTACAGAACTATGGCTACACCTTC.

This clonotype has ten or more counts. CDR3 sequence: CASSSERSSYEQYF. The DNA for the CDR3 is TGTGCCAGCAGCTCCGAAAGGTCCTCCTACGAGCAGTACTTC. This chain uses TRBV7-2 with TRBJ2-7; unclear D gene. V lost 4 bases, J lost 0 bases, and 10 bases lay in between. Looked up from germline, CDR1 is SGHTA and CDR2 is FQGNSA. The CDR3 is 14 amino acids.